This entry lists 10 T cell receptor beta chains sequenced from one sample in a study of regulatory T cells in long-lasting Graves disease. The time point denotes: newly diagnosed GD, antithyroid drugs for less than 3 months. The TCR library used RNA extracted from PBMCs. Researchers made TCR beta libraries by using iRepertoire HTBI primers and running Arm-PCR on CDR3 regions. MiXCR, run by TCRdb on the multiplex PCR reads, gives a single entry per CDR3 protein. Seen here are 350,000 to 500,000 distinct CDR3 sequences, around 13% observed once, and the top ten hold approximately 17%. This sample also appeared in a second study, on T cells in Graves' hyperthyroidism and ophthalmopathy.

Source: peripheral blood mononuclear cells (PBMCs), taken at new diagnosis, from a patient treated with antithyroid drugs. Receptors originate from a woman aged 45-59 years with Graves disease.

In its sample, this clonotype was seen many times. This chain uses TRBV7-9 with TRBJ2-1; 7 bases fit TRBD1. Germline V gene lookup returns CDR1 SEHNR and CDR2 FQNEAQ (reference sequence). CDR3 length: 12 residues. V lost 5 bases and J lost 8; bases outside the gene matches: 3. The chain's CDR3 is CASSPQGDEQFF. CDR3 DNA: TGTGCCAGCAGCCCTCAGGGGGATGAGCAGTTCTTC.

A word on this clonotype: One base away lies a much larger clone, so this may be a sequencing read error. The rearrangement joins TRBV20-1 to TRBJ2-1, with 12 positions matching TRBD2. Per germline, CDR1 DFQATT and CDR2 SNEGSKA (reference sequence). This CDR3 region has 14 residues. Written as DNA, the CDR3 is TGCAGTGCTAGAGGGACTAGCGGGGCAAATGGGCAGTTCTTC. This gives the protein CSARGTSGANGQFF.

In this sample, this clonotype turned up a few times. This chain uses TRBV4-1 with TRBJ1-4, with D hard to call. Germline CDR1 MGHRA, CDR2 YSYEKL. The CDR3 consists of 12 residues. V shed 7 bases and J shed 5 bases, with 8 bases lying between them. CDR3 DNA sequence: TGCGCCAGCACCCGGACCAATGAAAAACTGTTTTTT. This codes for CASTRTNEKLFF.

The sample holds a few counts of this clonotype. In nucleotides, the CDR3 is TGTGCCAGCAGTTCGACAGGGGCTGAAGCTTTCTTT. This translates into CASSSTGAEAFF. This chain joins TRBV27 and TRBJ1-1, with 8 nucleotides matching TRBD1. Trimming cost V 4 bases and J 6 bases; bases outside gene matches: 1. This CDR3 spans 12 amino acids. Germline values: CDR1 MNHEY, CDR2 SMNVEV (reference sequence).

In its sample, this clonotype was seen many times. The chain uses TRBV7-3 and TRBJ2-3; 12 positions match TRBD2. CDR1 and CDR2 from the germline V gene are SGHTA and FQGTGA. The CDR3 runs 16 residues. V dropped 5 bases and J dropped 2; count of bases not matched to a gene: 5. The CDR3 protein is CASSQTSGRFTDTQYF. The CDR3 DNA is TGTGCCAGCAGCCAAACTAGCGGGAGGTTCACAGATACGCAGTATTTT.

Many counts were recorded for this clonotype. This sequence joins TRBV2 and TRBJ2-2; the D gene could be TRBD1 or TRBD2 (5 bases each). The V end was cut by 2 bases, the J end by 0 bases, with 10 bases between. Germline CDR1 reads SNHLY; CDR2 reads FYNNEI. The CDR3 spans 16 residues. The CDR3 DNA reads TGTGCCAGCAGTGAACAGGGAGCGGCGAACACCGGGGAGCTGTTTTTT. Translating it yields CASSEQGAANTGELFF.

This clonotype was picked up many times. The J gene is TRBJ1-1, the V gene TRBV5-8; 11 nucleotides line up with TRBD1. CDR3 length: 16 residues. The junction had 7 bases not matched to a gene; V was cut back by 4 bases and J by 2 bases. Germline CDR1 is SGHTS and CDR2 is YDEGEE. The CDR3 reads CASSRTGGGLNTEAFF. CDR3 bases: TGTGCCAGCAGCCGGACAGGGGGCGGCCTAAACACTGAAGCTTTCTTT.

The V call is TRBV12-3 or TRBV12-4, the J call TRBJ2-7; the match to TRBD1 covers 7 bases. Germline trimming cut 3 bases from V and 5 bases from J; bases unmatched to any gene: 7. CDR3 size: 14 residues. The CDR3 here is CASSFGTGVDEQYF. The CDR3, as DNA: TGTGCCAGCAGTTTTGGCACAGGGGTCGACGAGCAGTACTTC.

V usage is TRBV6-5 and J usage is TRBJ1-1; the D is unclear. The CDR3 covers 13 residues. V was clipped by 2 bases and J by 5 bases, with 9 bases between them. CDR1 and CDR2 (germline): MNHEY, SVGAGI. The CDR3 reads CASSYVGWTEAFF. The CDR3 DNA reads TGTGCCAGCAGTTACGTCGGGTGGACTGAAGCTTTCTTT.

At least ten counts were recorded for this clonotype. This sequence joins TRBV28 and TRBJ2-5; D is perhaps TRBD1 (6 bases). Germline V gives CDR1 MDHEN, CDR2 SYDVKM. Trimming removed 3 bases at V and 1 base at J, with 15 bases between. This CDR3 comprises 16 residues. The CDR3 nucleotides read TGTGCCAGCAGTTTTTTGGGGGCCCCTATCCAAGAGACCCAGTACTTC. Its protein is CASSFLGAPIQETQYF.